These 12 T cell receptor beta chains originate from one sample sequenced in a study of cytomegalovirus exposure and HLA in healthy donors. Assay used: immunoSEQ multiplex PCR; TCRdb lists only in-frame clones, some missing. Of 140,000 to 150,000 clones in the sample, approximately 89% were seen once. The sample comprised PBMCs. These receptors all stem from a young man in good health and CMV-seronegative.

This chain connects TRBV11-2 to TRBJ2-3; tentatively, D is TRBD1 (6 bases). Germline V gene sequence: CDR1 SGHAT, CDR2 FQNNGV. Trimming left V 0 bases short and J 4 bases short, with 11 bases between. The CDR3 contains 15 residues. The CDR3 DNA reads TGTGCCAGCAGCTTAGAGTCCAGGGGAGCAGATACGCAGTATTTT. It specifies CASSLESRGADTQYF.

This clone was seen once. The chain employs TRBV7-9 and TRBJ2-7, with D maybe TRBD2 (5 bases). V lost 3 bases to trimming and J lost 3 bases, with 15 bases between them. The CDR3 runs 15 residues. Germline CDR1 SEHNR, CDR2 FQNEAQ (reference sequence). The CDR3 sequence is CASSLMDEGLYEQYF. The CDR3 DNA reads as TGTGCCAGCAGCTTGATGGATGAGGGCCTCTACGAGCAGTACTTC.

This rearrangement joins TRBV14 to TRBJ2-3; weak D call: TRBD1 (6 bases). CDR3 length: 16 amino acids. V was cut by 4 bases and J by 1 base, with 15 bases left in between. CDR1 is SGHDN, CDR2 FVKESK, per germline. The CDR3 protein is CASSLRGGTGTDTQYF. CDR3 in DNA: TGTGCCAGCAGCCTTCGAGGGGGTACGGGCACAGATACGCAGTATTTT.

The V and J genes are TRBV19 and TRBJ2-1; 12 bases agree with TRBD2. CDR1 is LNHDA, CDR2 SQIVND, per germline (reference sequence). The CDR3 runs 18 residues. J lost 0 bases, V lost 4 bases, and 7 bases had no gene match. CDR3 DNA sequence: TGTGCCAGTAGTACCCTAGCGGGAGGGCTTAGCTCCTACAATGAGCAGTTCTTC. Translated, it gives CASSTLAGGLSSYNEQFF.

J is TRBJ2-7 and V is TRBV5-6, with 10 bases that match TRBD1. V lost 6 bases to trimming and J lost 0 bases; unmatched junction nucleotides: 6. CDR3 length equals 15 residues. The germline gives CDR1 SGHDT, CDR2 YYEEEE. The CDR3, as DNA: TGTGCCAGCACAACGACAGGGGGCAGCTCCTACGAGCAGTACGTC. Amino acid sequence: CASTTTGGSSYEQYV.

V gene TRBV6-5 combines with J gene TRBJ2-2; tentative D call: TRBD2 (5 bases). Trimming removed 2 bases from V and 0 bases from J, with 10 bases in between. The CDR3 covers 16 residues. Germline V lookup: CDR1 MNHEY, CDR2 SVGAGI. CDR3 sequence reads: CASSYRGIANTGELFF. The CDR3 nucleotides read TGTGCCAGCAGTTACCGAGGGATCGCGAACACCGGGGAGCTGTTTTTT.

The chain uses TRBV9 and TRBJ2-1; D remains ambiguous. Trimming removed 0 bases at V and 9 bases at J, with 13 bases between. Per the germline V gene, CDR1 is SGDLS and CDR2 is YYNGEE. This CDR3 has 14 residues. CDR3 sequence: CASSVVGSSIEQFF. As DNA, the CDR3 is TGTGCCAGCAGCGTAGTGGGTAGCTCAATTGAGCAGTTCTTC.

J is TRBJ1-4 and V is TRBV19; D gene unclear. The CDR3 extends over 19 amino acids. Trimming stripped 1 base from V and 6 bases from J, with 24 bases between. The germline V gene has CDR1 LNHDA and CDR2 SQIVND (reference sequence). CDR3 loop: CASSIVPIGPTRIYEKLFF. CDR3 in DNA: TGTGCCAGTAGTATAGTTCCCATCGGCCCGACGAGGATCTATGAAAAACTGTTTTTT.

The chain has TRBV9 and TRBJ2-5; maybe TRBD2 (6 bases). The CDR3 is made up of 14 amino acids. The V end lost 0 bases, the J end lost 5 bases, and 11 bases lay between the germline ends. Per the germline V gene, CDR1 is SGDLS and CDR2 is YYNGEE. The CDR3 DNA follows: TGTGCCAGCAGCGTAGGAGGAGGGTTTGAGACCCAGTACTTC. It translates to CASSVGGGFETQYF.

This clone has only a few counts. The chain combines TRBV11-2 with TRBJ1-6; 7 nucleotides match TRBD1. Per the germline V gene, CDR1 is SGHAT and CDR2 is FQNNGV. V dropped 0 bases and J dropped 8; count of bases not matched to a gene: 1. This CDR3 has 14 amino acids. The CDR3 region has the DNA TGTGCCAGCAGCTTAGACCAGGGGGATTCACCCCTCCACTTT. Translating it yields CASSLDQGDSPLHF.

The chain employs TRBV6-1 and TRBJ2-1; 15 bases match TRBD2. The CDR3 has 15 amino acids. V was clipped by 8 bases and J by 7 bases; unmatched bases: 6. Germline CDR1 is MNHNS and CDR2 is SASEGT. DNA for the CDR3: TGTGCCAGCCGTACCGGGACTAGCGGGAGGAATGAGCAGTTCTTC. Encoded protein: CASRTGTSGRNEQFF.

The V and J genes are TRBV9 and TRBJ2-3; the D gene is possibly TRBD1 (6 bases). CDR3 size: 17 residues. In germline, CDR1 is SGDLS, CDR2 YYNGEE. The germline V and J ends were trimmed by 2 bases and 6 bases, with 22 bases remaining between them. The CDR3 DNA sequence: TGTGCCAGCAGCGTTCCCCAGGGGCAGGGGTCGAAGGATACGCAGTATTTT. Amino acid sequence: CASSVPQGQGSKDTQYF.